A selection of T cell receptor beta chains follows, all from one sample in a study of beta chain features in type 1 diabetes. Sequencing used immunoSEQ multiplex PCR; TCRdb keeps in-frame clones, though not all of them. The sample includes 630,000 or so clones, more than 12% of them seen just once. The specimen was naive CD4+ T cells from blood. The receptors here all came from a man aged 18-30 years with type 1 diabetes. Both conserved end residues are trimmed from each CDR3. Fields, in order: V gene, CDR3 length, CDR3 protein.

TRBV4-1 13 ASSQEEVSSYEQY
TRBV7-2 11 ASSSPQEYEQY
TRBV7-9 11 ASSLGGTGELF
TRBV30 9 AWTVGDTIY
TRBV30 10 ALTTGGNIQY
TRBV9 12 ASSVYSSPETQY
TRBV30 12 AWAQEPISDTQY
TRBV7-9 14 ASSPRGVMDKNIQY
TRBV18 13 ASSPDPLMNTEAF
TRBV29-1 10 SVESQNYGYT
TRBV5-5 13 ASSTGTISYNEQF
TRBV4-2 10 ASSQDYGTQY
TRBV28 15 ASSFPGTSGGEGTQY
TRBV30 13 AWSQGFPGANVLT
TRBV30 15 AWSPSRITGDTGELF